This is a list of T cell receptor beta chains from one sample in a study of blood T cell repertoires in COVID-19. Sequenced by immunoSEQ multiplex PCR; TCRdb stores in-frame clones only, minus some. This table has 150,000 to 200,000 clones, roughly 76% appearing once. The material sequenced was peripheral blood. These receptors came from a woman between 35 and 50 years old with COVID-19, enrolled during active disease. Each CDR3 is given with its conserved first and last residue. Fields, in order: D gene, CDR3 length, J gene, V gene, clone size, CDR3 protein, CDR3 DNA. A D gene is named only where the DNA matches it firmly. Part of the rows lack a size; the others show once, few, many or a class for expanded clones.

d_call: .; cdr3_length: 13; j_call: TRBJ1-2; v_call: TRBV5-4; clone_size: .; cdr3_aa: CASSLQGKYGYTF; cdr3_nt: TGTGCCAGCAGCCTACAGGGAAAATATGGCTACACCTTC
d_call: .; cdr3_length: 14; j_call: TRBJ1-4; v_call: TRBV18; clone_size: .; cdr3_aa: CASSATATDEKLFF; cdr3_nt: TGTGCCAGCTCAGCGACAGCCACGGATGAAAAACTGTTTTTT
d_call: .; cdr3_length: 14; j_call: TRBJ1-6; v_call: TRBV7-9; clone_size: .; cdr3_aa: CASSSGLPRAPLHF; cdr3_nt: TGTGCCAGCAGCTCCGGTCTCCCCCGCGCACCCCTCCACTTT
d_call: .; cdr3_length: 12; j_call: TRBJ1-1; v_call: TRBV3-1/TRBV3-2; clone_size: .; cdr3_aa: CASSQLYTEAFF; cdr3_nt: TGTGCCAGCAGCCAACTATACACTGAAGCTTTCTTT
d_call: TRBD1; cdr3_length: 13; j_call: TRBJ1-1; v_call: TRBV12-3/TRBV12-4; clone_size: .; cdr3_aa: CASRPQGADGAFF; cdr3_nt: TGTGCCAGCAGACCGCAGGGGGCCGACGGAGCTTTCTTT
d_call: TRBD2; cdr3_length: 17; j_call: TRBJ2-5; v_call: TRBV5-1; clone_size: .; cdr3_aa: CASSLVRGGEGQETQYF; cdr3_nt: TGCGCCAGCAGCTTGGTTCGGGGGGGAGAGGGCCAAGAGACCCAGTACTTC
d_call: TRBD2; cdr3_length: 14; j_call: TRBJ2-7; v_call: TRBV19; clone_size: many; cdr3_aa: CATSPTGGLLEQYF; cdr3_nt: TGTGCCACCTCTCCAACGGGGGGTTTGCTCGAGCAGTACTTC
d_call: .; cdr3_length: 17; j_call: TRBJ2-1; v_call: TRBV19; clone_size: once; cdr3_aa: CASSMYRTGSSYNEQFF; cdr3_nt: TGTGCCAGTAGTATGTACCGCACGGGTAGCTCCTACAATGAGCAGTTCTTC
d_call: .; cdr3_length: 13; j_call: TRBJ1-4; v_call: TRBV15; clone_size: few; cdr3_aa: CATSTRDSEKLFF; cdr3_nt: TGTGCCACCAGCACCAGAGACAGCGAAAAACTGTTTTTT
d_call: TRBD2; cdr3_length: 15; j_call: TRBJ2-1; v_call: TRBV6-5; clone_size: .; cdr3_aa: CASSHKIMGGGEQFF; cdr3_nt: TGTGCCAGCAGTCACAAGATCATGGGGGGGGGTGAGCAGTTCTTC
d_call: .; cdr3_length: 13; j_call: TRBJ1-2; v_call: TRBV30; clone_size: .; cdr3_aa: CAWSVWEDYGYTF; cdr3_nt: TGTGCCTGGAGTGTATGGGAGGACTATGGCTACACCTTC
d_call: TRBD2; cdr3_length: 14; j_call: TRBJ2-5; v_call: TRBV11-2; clone_size: .; cdr3_aa: CASSLAGGRETQYF; cdr3_nt: TGTGCCAGCAGCTTAGCGGGGGGGCGCGAGACCCAGTACTTC
d_call: TRBD1; cdr3_length: 18; j_call: TRBJ1-2; v_call: TRBV5-6; clone_size: .; cdr3_aa: CASSFNPGQTPSNYGYTF; cdr3_nt: TGTGCCAGCAGCTTCAACCCGGGACAGACACCCAGCAACTATGGCTACACCTTC
d_call: TRBD1; cdr3_length: 12; j_call: TRBJ2-2; v_call: TRBV10-3; clone_size: few; cdr3_aa: CAIGTASGELFF; cdr3_nt: TGTGCCATCGGGACAGCGAGCGGGGAGCTGTTTTTT
d_call: .; cdr3_length: 15; j_call: TRBJ2-7; v_call: TRBV10-3; clone_size: .; cdr3_aa: CAISKTGRFGYEQYF; cdr3_nt: TGTGCCATCAGTAAGACAGGGAGGTTCGGCTACGAGCAGTACTTC
d_call: .; cdr3_length: 12; j_call: TRBJ2-3; v_call: TRBV3-1/TRBV3-2; clone_size: once; cdr3_aa: CASSQATDTQYF; cdr3_nt: TGTGCCAGCAGCCAGGCCACAGATACGCAGTATTTT
d_call: TRBD1; cdr3_length: 16; j_call: TRBJ1-3; v_call: TRBV6-5; clone_size: .; cdr3_aa: CASSFGQGALGNTIYF; cdr3_nt: TGTGCCAGCAGTTTCGGACAGGGGGCGCTAGGAAACACCATATATTTT
d_call: .; cdr3_length: 16; j_call: TRBJ2-5; v_call: TRBV4-2; clone_size: .; cdr3_aa: CASSQESQGLLETQYF; cdr3_nt: TGTGCCAGCAGCCAAGAGAGTCAGGGTTTATTAGAGACCCAGTACTTC
d_call: .; cdr3_length: 15; j_call: TRBJ1-3; v_call: TRBV23-1; clone_size: medium-sized; cdr3_aa: CASRQVTESGNTIYF; cdr3_nt: TGCGCCAGCAGACAGGTAACTGAGTCTGGAAACACCATATATTTT
d_call: .; cdr3_length: 14; j_call: TRBJ2-2; v_call: TRBV11-3; clone_size: few; cdr3_aa: CASSSLSLAGELFF; cdr3_nt: TGTGCCAGCAGCTCCCTGAGCTTAGCCGGGGAGCTGTTTTTT
d_call: .; cdr3_length: 14; j_call: TRBJ2-5; v_call: TRBV30; clone_size: .; cdr3_aa: CAWSVSGFGETQYF; cdr3_nt: TGTGCCTGGAGTGTATCGGGGTTCGGAGAGACCCAGTACTTC
d_call: TRBD2; cdr3_length: 14; j_call: TRBJ2-7; v_call: TRBV27; clone_size: .; cdr3_aa: CASSLSGTHYEQYF; cdr3_nt: TGTGCCAGCAGTCTGAGCGGGACCCACTACGAGCAGTACTTC
d_call: .; cdr3_length: 14; j_call: TRBJ1-2; v_call: TRBV18; clone_size: few; cdr3_aa: CASSPGSGDYGYTF; cdr3_nt: TGTGCCAGCTCACCAGGGTCAGGGGACTATGGCTACACCTTC
d_call: .; cdr3_length: 14; j_call: TRBJ2-3; v_call: TRBV20-1; clone_size: .; cdr3_aa: CSASSWDSTDTQYF; cdr3_nt: TGCAGTGCTAGTAGTTGGGACTCCACAGATACGCAGTATTTT
d_call: TRBD1; cdr3_length: 14; j_call: TRBJ2-7; v_call: TRBV27; clone_size: .; cdr3_aa: CASSLSGQHYEQYF; cdr3_nt: TGTGCCAGCAGTTTGTCGGGACAGCACTACGAGCAGTACTTC
d_call: TRBD2; cdr3_length: 14; j_call: TRBJ2-1; v_call: TRBV9; clone_size: .; cdr3_aa: CASSAGLAANEQFF; cdr3_nt: TGTGCCAGCAGCGCAGGACTAGCGGCCAATGAGCAGTTCTTC
d_call: .; cdr3_length: 16; j_call: TRBJ2-4; v_call: TRBV3-1/TRBV3-2; clone_size: .; cdr3_aa: CASSLGTALAKNIQYF; cdr3_nt: TGTGCCAGCAGCCTCGGAACAGCATTAGCCAAAAACATTCAGTACTTC
d_call: .; cdr3_length: 13; j_call: TRBJ2-3; v_call: TRBV7-2; clone_size: .; cdr3_aa: CASSPVAADTQYF; cdr3_nt: TGTGCCAGCAGCCCCGTGGCGGCAGATACGCAGTATTTT
d_call: TRBD1; cdr3_length: 14; j_call: TRBJ1-2; v_call: TRBV5-4; clone_size: .; cdr3_aa: CASSGDRGFYGYTF; cdr3_nt: TGTGCCAGCAGCGGGGACAGGGGTTTTTATGGCTACACCTTC
d_call: .; cdr3_length: 15; j_call: TRBJ1-6; v_call: TRBV6-1; clone_size: .; cdr3_aa: CASSDVQGFDSPLHF; cdr3_nt: TGTGCCAGCAGTGACGTACAGGGATTCGATTCACCCCTCCACTTT
d_call: TRBD1; cdr3_length: 14; j_call: TRBJ1-2; v_call: TRBV2; clone_size: .; cdr3_aa: CASSRDRGREGYTF; cdr3_nt: TGTGCCAGCAGTAGGGACAGGGGAAGGGAAGGCTACACCTTC
d_call: .; cdr3_length: 16; j_call: TRBJ1-4; v_call: TRBV28; clone_size: .; cdr3_aa: CASSSPGTMGNEKLFF; cdr3_nt: TGTGCCAGCAGTTCCCCAGGGACTATGGGTAATGAAAAACTGTTTTTT
d_call: TRBD2; cdr3_length: 17; j_call: TRBJ2-3; v_call: TRBV5-4; clone_size: .; cdr3_aa: CASSSPISGTSTDTQYF; cdr3_nt: TGTGCCAGCAGCTCACCTATTAGCGGGACTTCCACAGATACGCAGTATTTT
d_call: TRBD1; cdr3_length: 14; j_call: TRBJ2-1; v_call: TRBV7-9; clone_size: .; cdr3_aa: CASSPPTGAGEQFF; cdr3_nt: TGTGCCAGCAGCCCGCCCACAGGGGCGGGTGAGCAGTTCTTC
d_call: TRBD1; cdr3_length: 15; j_call: TRBJ2-1; v_call: TRBV7-8; clone_size: .; cdr3_aa: CASSSRRTGSFEQFF; cdr3_nt: TGTGCCAGCAGCTCCCGGAGGACAGGGTCGTTTGAGCAGTTCTTC
d_call: .; cdr3_length: 16; j_call: TRBJ1-3; v_call: TRBV6-5; clone_size: .; cdr3_aa: CASSYSRVLSGNTIYF; cdr3_nt: TGTGCCAGCAGTTACTCGCGGGTACTCTCTGGAAACACCATATATTTT
d_call: .; cdr3_length: 13; j_call: TRBJ2-5; v_call: TRBV7-9; clone_size: .; cdr3_aa: CASSPRLRGTQYF; cdr3_nt: TGTGCCAGCAGCCCCCGACTCCGGGGGACCCAGTACTTC
d_call: TRBD2; cdr3_length: 15; j_call: TRBJ2-3; v_call: TRBV6-1; clone_size: .; cdr3_aa: CASSESGGAKNTQYF; cdr3_nt: TGTGCCAGCAGTGAAAGCGGGGGGGCCAAAAATACGCAGTATTTT
d_call: .; cdr3_length: 14; j_call: TRBJ2-1; v_call: TRBV28; clone_size: .; cdr3_aa: CASSSGYTGNEQFF; cdr3_nt: TGTGCCAGCAGTTCGGGCTATACGGGAAATGAGCAGTTCTTC
d_call: TRBD2; cdr3_length: 15; j_call: TRBJ2-1; v_call: TRBV18; clone_size: .; cdr3_aa: CASSKRGDSYNEQFF; cdr3_nt: TGTGCCAGCTCAAAGCGGGGGGACTCCTACAATGAGCAGTTCTTC
d_call: TRBD2; cdr3_length: 13; j_call: TRBJ2-5; v_call: TRBV7-2; clone_size: .; cdr3_aa: CASSSGLAETQYF; cdr3_nt: TGTGCCAGCAGCTCGGGACTAGCGGAGACCCAGTACTTC
d_call: .; cdr3_length: 14; j_call: TRBJ2-1; v_call: TRBV4-1; clone_size: .; cdr3_aa: CATKESHSSNEQFF; cdr3_nt: TGCGCCACCAAGGAGTCTCACTCTTCCAATGAGCAGTTCTTC
d_call: TRBD2; cdr3_length: 15; j_call: TRBJ2-1; v_call: TRBV4-2; clone_size: .; cdr3_aa: CASSQELAGMDEQFF; cdr3_nt: TGTGCCAGCAGCCAAGAACTAGCGGGAATGGATGAGCAGTTCTTC
d_call: .; cdr3_length: 13; j_call: TRBJ1-1; v_call: TRBV7-9; clone_size: .; cdr3_aa: CASSLGVRAEAFF; cdr3_nt: TGTGCCAGCAGCTTAGGTGTACGGGCTGAAGCTTTCTTT
d_call: TRBD1; cdr3_length: 13; j_call: TRBJ1-5; v_call: TRBV28; clone_size: few; cdr3_aa: CASSLYGTEPQHF; cdr3_nt: TGTGCCAGCAGTTTATACGGGACAGAGCCCCAGCATTTT